The 9 T cell receptor beta chains given below trace back to one sample, sequenced in a study of radiotherapy plus CTLA-4 blockade in lung cancer (dated by TCRdb to the late 2010s). The protocol used for the library was the immunoSEQ multiplex PCR assay. The table comes from immuneACCESS by way of TCRdb, which keeps in-frame sequences with V and J called. Part of the clones is missing from these tables; in studies checked, under half for an unresolved V gene and the rest for unknown reasons. Across this sample there are about 59,000 clones, with 65% to 80% seen only once. About 8.3% of the sample is held by the ten biggest clonotypes. Sequences were derived from peripheral blood, sampled from a patient treated with radiotherapy plus ipilimumab. The receptors come from a human donor with non-small cell lung cancer whose response to radiotherapy plus ipilimumab could not be evaluated.

The chain carries TRBV6-1 and TRBJ1-5, with D unresolved. Germline V gives CDR1 MNHNS, CDR2 SASEGT. Deletions cut 4 bases from V and 0 bases from J, with 13 bases between. The CDR3 has 16 residues. CDR3: CASSVSSWSSNQPQHF. The DNA for the CDR3 is TGTGCCAGCAGTGTTTCCTCTTGGAGTAGCAATCAGCCCCAGCATTTT.

The rearrangement links TRBV19 to TRBJ2-7, with D uncertain. The V end lost 0 bases, the J end lost 8 bases, and 5 bases lay between the germline ends. From germline, CDR1 is LNHDA and CDR2 SQIVND (reference sequence). This CDR3 spans 11 amino acids. The CDR3 region has the DNA TGTGCCAGTAGTATAGAGGGCAAGCAGTACTTC. Protein: CASSIEGKQYF. The full variable domain, with the rest looked up from reference TRBV19 and TRBJ2-7, is DGGITQSPKYLFRKEGQNVTLSCEQNLNHDAMYWYRQDPGQGLRLIYYSQIVNDFQKGDIAEGYSVSREKKESFPLTVTSAQKNPTAFYLCASSIEGKQYFGPGTRLTVT.

This clone was counted only a few times. The rearrangement joins TRBV28 to TRBJ1-3; TRBD1 might be the D (6 bases). Looked up from germline, CDR1 is MDHEN and CDR2 is SYDVKM. Between the trimmed V and J ends, which lost 11 bases and 0 bases, there was a span of 14 bases. The CDR3 runs 14 residues. As DNA, the CDR3 is TGTGCCGGGAGGGAGACAGGCTCTGGAAACACCATATATTTT. Amino acids: CAGRETGSGNTIYF. The full variable domain, with the rest looked up from reference TRBV28 and TRBJ1-3, is DVKVTQSSRYLVKRTGEKVFLECVQDMDHENMFWYRQDPGLGLRLIYFSYDVKMKEKGDIPEGYSVSREKKERFSLILESASTNQTSMYLCAGRETGSGNTIYFGEGSWLTVV.

The chain combines TRBV7-2 with TRBJ2-7; 9 nucleotides agree with TRBD1. From germline, CDR1 is SGHTA and CDR2 FQGNSA. CDR3 length: 15 residues. The trim removed 5 bases at V and 7 bases at J, leaving 12 bases unmatched. The CDR3 nucleotides read TGTGCCAGCAGCCCCAGGGGACAGGGACCCGGGGAGCAGTACTTC. Its translation is CASSPRGQGPGEQYF.

CDR3 sequence (DNA): TGTGCCTGGAGGATCAGGGCGGAGGAAAAACTGTTTTTT. Residues: CAWRIRAEEKLFF. This rearrangement joins TRBV30 to TRBJ1-4; the D gene is possibly TRBD1 (5 bases). The CDR3 covers 13 residues. The V gene's germline CDR1 is GTSNPN and CDR2 SVGIG (reference sequence). Trimming cost V 3 bases and J 8 bases, with 13 bases left between them.

This chain uses TRBV28 with TRBJ1-5, with TRBD1 as a possible D gene (5 bases). V was shortened by 3 bases and J by 6 bases, with 15 bases between the two germline ends. The CDR3 is made up of 15 amino acids. The germline V gene has CDR1 MDHEN and CDR2 SYDVKM. Written as DNA, the CDR3 is TGTGCCAGCAGTTTTACCTTAGGGGCGGCTCAGCCCCAGCATTTT. It is translated as CASSFTLGAAQPQHF.

The V call is TRBV11-2, the J call TRBJ1-6; D gene unclear. The V gene's germline CDR1 is SGHAT and CDR2 FQNNGV. This CDR3 is 13 amino acids long. V lost 5 bases and J 7 bases, leaving 9 bases between the germline ends. The CDR3 spells CASSLRVNSPLHF. CDR3 sequence (DNA): TGTGCCAGCAGCCTCCGGGTCAATTCACCCCTCCACTTT.

In this sample, this clone turned up a few times. The chain uses TRBV14 and TRBJ1-1; no clear D. V gave up 0 bases and J gave up 6 bases, with 14 bases separating them. CDR3 length: 15 amino acids. Germline V gene sequence: CDR1 SGHDN, CDR2 FVKESK. CDR3: CASSQDGIEVAEAFF. The DNA for the CDR3 is TGTGCCAGCAGCCAAGACGGTATTGAGGTAGCTGAAGCTTTCTTT.

V gene TRBV5-1 combines with J gene TRBJ1-1, with a possible D match to TRBD1 (6 bases). The V end was cut by 5 bases, the J end by 0 bases, with 14 bases between. The CDR3 is 15 amino acids. Germline CDR1 SGHRS, CDR2 YFSETQ. The CDR3 region has the DNA TGCGCCAGCAGGTCAACAGGGTCGGTGAACACTGAAGCTTTCTTT. This gives the protein CASRSTGSVNTEAFF.